A selection of T cell receptor beta chains follows, all from one sample in a study of monozygotic twins with inflammatory bowel disease. Following a re-call of the 5' RACE reads, TCRdb has one entry per CDR3 protein and lacks DNA. The sample has approximately 400,000 distinct CDR3 sequences. Sequencing was done on a sample of blood. The source is a human donor with ulcerative colitis or Crohn's disease, or a healthy co-twin of an affected twin (not recorded which). Both conserved end residues are part of each CDR3. Each record gives: CDR3 length, J gene, V gene, CDR3 protein.

>12|TRBJ1-1|TRBV7-2
CASSRTTGVAFF
>15|TRBJ2-2|TRBV27
CASSPRGVYTGELFF
>15|TRBJ2-2|TRBV5-1
CASSLGSENTGELFF
>13|TRBJ1-5|TRBV2
CASSLDRVQPQHF
>16|TRBJ1-1|TRBV5-1
CASSLAGQTQNTEAFF
>14|TRBJ2-2|TRBV2
CASSEGGGAGELFF
>15|TRBJ2-7|TRBV11-2
CASSQSGTETYEQYF
>12|TRBJ2-1|TRBV20-1
CSARDGGEDQFF
>15|TRBJ2-7|TRBV27
CASSPQTSGKYEQYF
>16|TRBJ1-3|TRBV9
CASSFLGDGSGNTIYF
>15|TRBJ2-6|TRBV11-2
CASSLTSSGANVLTF
>15|TRBJ1-3|TRBV6-5
CASSFGTNSGNTIYF
>15|TRBJ2-7|TRBV7-6
CASSLRQGSYYEQYF
>15|TRBJ1-1|TRBV4-1
CASSQEGRAGTEAFF
>14|TRBJ1-3|TRBV6-1
CASRPHNSGNTIYF
>17|TRBJ1-2|TRBV20-1
CSARDLGSAGLDYGYTF
>15|TRBJ1-2|TRBV27
CASSFTTGSPYGYTF
>12|TRBJ1-1|TRBV12-3/TRBV12-4
CASSLGGQPAFF
>16|TRBJ1-1|TRBV18
CASFLLGTGENTEAFF
>17|TRBJ1-3|TRBV24-1
CATSDRPGPHSGNTIYF
>15|TRBJ2-3|TRBV3-1
CASRPGTGATDTQYF
>15|TRBJ2-1|TRBV5-1
CASSLRRERDNEQFF
>15|TRBJ2-1|TRBV20-1
CSVTGQANSYNEQFF
>14|TRBJ2-1|TRBV24-1
CATARGYSYNEQFF
>15|TRBJ2-7|TRBV5-6
CASSLEGEATYEQYF
>14|TRBJ1-2|TRBV5-8
CASSLAPSYYGYTF
>12|TRBJ2-1|TRBV7-3
CASSPGTSRLFF
>14|TRBJ2-5|TRBV4-2
CASSQGAGAETQYF
>16|TRBJ2-3|TRBV7-2
CASSLGGRATTDTQYF
>11|TRBJ2-7|TRBV20-1
CSRQGLGEQYF
>13|TRBJ2-7|TRBV7-2
CASTRSRVGEQYF
>16|TRBJ2-1|TRBV19
CASSTKGAVAYNEQFF
>12|TRBJ2-5|TRBV20-1
CSAAHPGETQYF
>17|TRBJ2-1|TRBV24-1
CATSEGTGQYSLNEQFF
>16|TRBJ2-2|TRBV18
CASSPPRTANTGELFF
>16|TRBJ2-1|TRBV4-1
CASSAVTVDSYNEQFF
>13|TRBJ2-3|TRBV11-2
CASSFPDTDTQYF
>14|TRBJ1-6|TRBV20-1
CSARTGTVGSPLHF
>15|TRBJ2-2|TRBV5-5
CASSLDRGQGGELFF
>14|TRBJ1-1|TRBV27
CASHPEGSHAEAFF
>15|TRBJ1-3|TRBV5-1
CASSPLQVAGNTIYF
>14|TRBJ2-3|TRBV2
CASATSGYQDTQYF
>15|TRBJ2-3|TRBV20-1
CSARASAGSTDTQYF
>14|TRBJ1-6|TRBV6-1
CASSRQRENSPLHF
>14|TRBJ1-1|TRBV18
CASSPMAANTEAFF
>16|TRBJ2-2|TRBV9
CASSVEGQGAGGELFF
>14|TRBJ2-1|TRBV6-2/TRBV6-3
CATGRDRINNEQFF
>14|TRBJ1-5|TRBV7-9
CASSLVRGNQPQHF
>16|TRBJ2-2|TRBV7-3
CASSLMSGIGTGELFF
>17|TRBJ2-1|TRBV9
CASTSMSGRAVPNEQFF
>15|TRBJ1-5|TRBV5-5
CASSRGDVSNQPQHF
>13|TRBJ1-1|TRBV28
CASTSTLNTEAFF
>15|TRBJ2-1|TRBV18
CASSPLTSFYNEQFF
>14|TRBJ1-1|TRBV5-1
CASRKQGDNTEAFF
>15|TRBJ1-2|TRBV7-9
CASSSGPDIWDGYTF